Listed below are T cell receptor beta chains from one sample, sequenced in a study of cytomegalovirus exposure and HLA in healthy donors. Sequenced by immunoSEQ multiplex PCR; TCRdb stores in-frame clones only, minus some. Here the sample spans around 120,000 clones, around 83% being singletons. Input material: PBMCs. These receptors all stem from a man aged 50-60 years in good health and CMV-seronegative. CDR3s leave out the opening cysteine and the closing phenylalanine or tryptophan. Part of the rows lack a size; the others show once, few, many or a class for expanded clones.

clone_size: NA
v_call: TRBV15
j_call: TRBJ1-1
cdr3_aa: ATSRDRRNTEAF

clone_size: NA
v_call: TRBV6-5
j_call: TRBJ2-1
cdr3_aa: ASSYAPQGGGDEQF

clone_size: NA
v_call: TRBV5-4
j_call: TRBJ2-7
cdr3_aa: ASSSATRPGLNSYEQY

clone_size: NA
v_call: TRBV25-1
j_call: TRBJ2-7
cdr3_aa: ASSESGHPYEQY

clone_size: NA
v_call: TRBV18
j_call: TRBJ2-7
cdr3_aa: ASSSSSGLELNEQY

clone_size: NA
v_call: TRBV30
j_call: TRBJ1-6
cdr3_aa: AWTGNNSPLH

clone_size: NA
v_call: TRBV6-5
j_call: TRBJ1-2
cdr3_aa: ASSFITGGVGYT

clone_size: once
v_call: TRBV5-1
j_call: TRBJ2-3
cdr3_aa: ASSWTSGGEAQY

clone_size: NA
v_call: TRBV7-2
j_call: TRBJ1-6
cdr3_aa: ASSTTGDRYSPLH

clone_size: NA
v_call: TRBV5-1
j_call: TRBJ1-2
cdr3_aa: ASSLDPGTADQSYT

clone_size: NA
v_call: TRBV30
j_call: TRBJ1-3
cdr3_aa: AWSRGASAGNTIY

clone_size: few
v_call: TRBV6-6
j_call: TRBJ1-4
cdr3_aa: ASREQGTNEKLF

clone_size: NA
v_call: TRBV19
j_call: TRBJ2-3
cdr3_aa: ASEAAFGTDTQY

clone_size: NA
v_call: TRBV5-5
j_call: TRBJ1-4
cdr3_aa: ASSFSGLTNEKLF

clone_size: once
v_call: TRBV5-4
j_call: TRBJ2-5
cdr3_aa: ASSPTGVNQETQY

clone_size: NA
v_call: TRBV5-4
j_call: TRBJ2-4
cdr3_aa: ASSPDRSWNIQY

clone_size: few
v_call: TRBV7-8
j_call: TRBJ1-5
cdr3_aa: ASSLGGIKPQH

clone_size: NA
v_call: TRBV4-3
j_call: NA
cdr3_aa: ASSQVGQVSYEQY

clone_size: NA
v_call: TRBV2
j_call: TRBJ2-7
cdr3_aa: ASSLGQGHEQY

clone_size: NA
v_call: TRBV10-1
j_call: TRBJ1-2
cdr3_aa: ASSDRDGYT